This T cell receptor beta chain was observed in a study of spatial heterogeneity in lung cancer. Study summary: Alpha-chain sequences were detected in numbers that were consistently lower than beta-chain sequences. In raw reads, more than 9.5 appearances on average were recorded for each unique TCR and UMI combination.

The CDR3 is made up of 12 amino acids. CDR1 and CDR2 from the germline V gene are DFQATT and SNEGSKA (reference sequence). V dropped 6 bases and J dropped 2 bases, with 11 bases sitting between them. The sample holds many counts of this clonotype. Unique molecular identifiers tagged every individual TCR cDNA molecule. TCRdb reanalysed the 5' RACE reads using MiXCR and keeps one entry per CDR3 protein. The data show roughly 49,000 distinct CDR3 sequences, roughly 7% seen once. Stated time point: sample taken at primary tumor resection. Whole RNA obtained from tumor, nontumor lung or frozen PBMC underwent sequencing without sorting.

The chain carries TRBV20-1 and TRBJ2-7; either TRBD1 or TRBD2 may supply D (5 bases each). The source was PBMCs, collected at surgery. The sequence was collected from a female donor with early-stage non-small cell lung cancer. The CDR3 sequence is CSAMGRTYEQYF. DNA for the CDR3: TGCAGTGCCATGGGACGGACCTACGAGCAGTACTTC.